The 26 T cell receptor beta chains listed next were all sequenced from one sample in a study of cytomegalovirus exposure and HLA in healthy donors. It was with 60 Vbeta and 13 Jbeta primers that the PCR ran. This table comes from immunoSEQ multiplex PCR, and its TCRdb copy is limited to in-frame clones, with some not included. The sample includes 100,000 to 120,000 clones, 76% of them seen just once. Sequencing was performed on PBMCs. The receptors were gathered from a man aged 25 to 40 in good health and CMV-seropositive.

This clone was detected only a few times. This chain links TRBV10-2 with TRBJ2-3; 8 bases align to TRBD2. This CDR3 comprises 17 residues. Looked up from germline, CDR1 is WSHSY and CDR2 is SAAADI. The V segment lost 4 bases and the J segment 2 bases; nucleotides outside the gene matches: 11. CDR3 sequence: CASSVRGASILTDTQYF. The CDR3 DNA is TGCGCCAGCAGTGTGCGGGGGGCCTCAATCCTCACAGATACGCAGTATTTT.

The chain carries TRBV4-1 and TRBJ1-2, with a tentative D call TRBD1 (5 bases). Germline loops: CDR1 MGHRA, CDR2 YSYEKL. The CDR3 loop spans 16 amino acids. V lost 1 base to trimming and J lost 0 bases, with 12 bases between them. CDR3 amino acids: CASSQGLRGTNYGYTF. CDR3 nucleotides: TGCGCCAGCAGCCAAGGGTTAAGGGGAACTAACTATGGCTACACCTTC.

This chain joins TRBV30 and TRBJ1-2, with unresolved D. This CDR3 spans 11 amino acids. CDR1 GTSNPN and CDR2 SVGIG come from the germline V gene (reference sequence). Deletions cut 1 base from V and 7 bases from J, with 7 bases between. Written as DNA, the CDR3 is TGTGCCTGGAGTGCGCAGGCTGGCTACACCTTC. Translation gives CAWSAQAGYTF.

The rearrangement uses TRBV7-9 and TRBJ2-1, with D possibly being TRBD2 (5 bases). Per germline, CDR1 SEHNR and CDR2 FQNEAQ (reference sequence). The V end lost 1 base, the J end lost 5 bases, and 15 bases lay between the germline ends. The CDR3 loop spans 16 amino acids. CDR3 nucleotides: TGTGCCAGCAGCTTAGTTCCAGCGGCTAATAACAATGAGCAGTTCTTC. Encoded protein: CASSLVPAANNNEQFF.

This clone was seen just once. The chain recombines TRBV6-1 with TRBJ1-1; a weak D match, TRBD1 (5 bases). V was clipped by 6 bases and J by 1 base, with 12 bases between them. Per the germline V gene, CDR1 is MNHNS and CDR2 is SASEGT. The CDR3 runs to 14 residues. The CDR3 DNA is TGTGCCAGCAGCCCCTTTACAGGGAACACTGAAGCTTTCTTT. Translating gives CASSPFTGNTEAFF.

The chain joins TRBV4-3 to TRBJ1-5; D is unclear. V gave up 0 bases and J gave up 7 bases, with 7 bases separating them. The germline V gene has CDR1 LGHNA and CDR2 YSLEER. The CDR3 spans 13 residues. The CDR3 protein is CASSQDRFQPQHF. DNA of the CDR3: TGCGCCAGCAGCCAAGATCGTTTCCAGCCCCAGCATTTT.

This clone was picked up one time. The J gene is TRBJ1-6, the V gene TRBV6-5; possible D gene TRBD1, 6 bases. CDR1 and CDR2 (germline): MNHEY, SVGAGI. This CDR3 spans 13 amino acids. Deletions cut 6 bases from V and 8 bases from J, with 11 bases between. The CDR3 is CASSHEGDSPLHF. DNA of the CDR3: TGTGCCAGCAGCCACGAGGGGGATTCACCCCTCCACTTT.

This clone came up a few times. The chain employs TRBV5-6 and TRBJ2-7; D not certain. Germline V gives CDR1 SGHDT, CDR2 YYEEEE. The CDR3 runs to 12 residues. V gave up 2 bases and J gave up 3 bases, with 6 bases separating them. The CDR3 spells CASSLSLYEQYF. CDR3 nucleotide sequence: TGTGCCAGCAGCTTATCTCTCTACGAGCAGTACTTC.

The rearrangement links TRBV7-9 to TRBJ2-5; D is perhaps TRBD1 (5 bases). Trimming shortened V by 7 bases and J by 1 base, and 10 bases separated the two germline ends. The CDR3 has 13 residues. Germline CDR1 is SEHNR and CDR2 is FQNEAQ (reference sequence). Here the CDR3 DNA reads TGTGCCAGCAACATAGACAGCCAAGAGACCCAGTACTTC. It is translated as CASNIDSQETQYF.

The chain links TRBV27 to TRBJ2-3; D may be TRBD2 (7 bases). Germline values: CDR1 MNHEY, CDR2 SMNVEV (reference sequence). The ends were cut back, 10 bases at V and 4 bases at J, with 18 bases in the middle. This CDR3 is built from 14 residues. CDR3 loop: CAIRGGGASDTQYF. In DNA form, the CDR3 reads TGTGCCATAAGGGGAGGGGGGGCATCAGATACGCAGTATTTT.

This CDR3 is CASSLYVNQPQHF. The CDR3 DNA is TGTGCCAGCAGCTTATATGTCAATCAGCCCCAGCATTTT. The V and J genes are TRBV11-2 and TRBJ1-5; D uncertain. The CDR3 contains 13 residues. Trimming took off 2 bases at V and 3 bases at J, with 5 bases between the two ends. CDR1 is SGHAT, CDR2 FQNNGV, per germline.

The rearrangement joins TRBV19 to TRBJ1-4; 12 positions match TRBD1. The germline CDR1 and CDR2 sequences are LNHDA and SQIVND (reference sequence). CDR3 length: 16 residues. V lost 9 bases to trimming and J lost 3 bases; unmatched junction nucleotides: 8. The CDR3 spells CASRDRGRSPNEKLFF. The CDR3 region has the DNA TGTGCCAGCCGGGACAGGGGGCGATCACCTAATGAAAAACTGTTTTTT. Combining the CDR3 with reference TRBV19 and TRBJ1-4 gives the whole variable domain DGGITQSPKYLFRKEGQNVTLSCEQNLNHDAMYWYRQDPGQGLRLIYYSQIVNDFQKGDIAEGYSVSREKKESFPLTVTSAQKNPTAFYLCASRDRGRSPNEKLFFGSGTQLSVL.

This clone was observed a few times. The sample contains more than one DNA sequence encoding this CDR3. This rearrangement joins TRBV28 to TRBJ1-1, with 8 bases that match TRBD1. The CDR3 is made up of 14 amino acids. Germline-derived CDR1 and CDR2 are MDHEN and SYDVKM. The trim removed 7 bases at V and 1 base at J, leaving 5 bases unmatched. CDR3 sequence reads: CASTTTGGNTEAFF. CDR3 coding DNA: TGTGCCAGCACCACCACAGGGGGGAACACTGAAGCTTTCTTT.

This rearrangement joins TRBV9 to TRBJ1-1; possibly TRBD1 for D (6 bases). V gave up 4 bases and J gave up 4 bases, with 14 bases separating them. The length of the CDR3 is 14 residues. Germline V gives CDR1 SGDLS, CDR2 YYNGEE. CDR3 sequence (DNA): TGTGCCAGCAGCCAAGATCCCAGGGGCACTGAAGCTTTCTTT. Residues: CASSQDPRGTEAFF.

As to this clone: Other DNA sequences in the same sample also yield this CDR3. The genes are TRBV9 and TRBJ2-7, with D perhaps TRBD2 (6 bases). From germline, CDR1 is SGDLS and CDR2 YYNGEE. Trimming left V 0 bases short and J 0 bases short, with 7 bases between. CDR3 length: 14 amino acids. The CDR3 coding sequence is TGTGCCAGCAGCGTAGGGGACTCCTCCTACGAGCAGTACTTC. This codes for CASSVGDSSYEQYF.

The chain links TRBV9 to TRBJ1-1; no clear D. Trimming removed 1 base from V and 3 bases from J, with 4 bases in between. This CDR3 spans 12 amino acids. Germline V gives CDR1 SGDLS, CDR2 YYNGEE. CDR3 loop: CASSVQDTEAFF. Written as DNA, the CDR3 is TGTGCCAGCAGCGTACAGGACACTGAAGCTTTCTTT.

The chain carries TRBV4-1 and TRBJ1-5; TRBD1 aligns across 8 bases. The V segment lost 7 bases and the J segment 6 bases; nucleotides outside the gene matches: 11. The CDR3 is made up of 15 amino acids. The V gene's germline CDR1 is MGHRA and CDR2 YSYEKL. CDR3 DNA sequence: TGCGCCAGCACTCGGGTGGCAGGGGGCGGTCAGCCCCAGCATTTT. It codes for CASTRVAGGGQPQHF.

This chain connects TRBV9 to TRBJ1-6; no clear D gene. Germline CDR1 and CDR2: SGDLS and YYNGEE. V shed 9 bases and J shed 11 bases, with 12 bases lying between them. The CDR3 sequence is 11 residues long. CDR3 residues: CATGRLTPLHF. CDR3 in DNA: TGTGCCACCGGCAGGCTTACACCCCTCCACTTT.

This clone has just one count. The V call is TRBV4-2, the J call TRBJ1-5, with a weak D call TRBD1 (6 bases). With 0 bases removed from V and 3 bases from J, the gap between germline ends came to 12 bases. Germline CDR1 reads LGHNA; CDR2 reads YNFKEQ. The CDR3 has 16 amino acids. The CDR3, as DNA: TGTGCCAGCAGCCAAGACCCAGGGGTCCTCAATCAGCCCCAGCATTTT. Amino acid sequence: CASSQDPGVLNQPQHF.

The J gene is TRBJ1-5, the V gene TRBV5-6; perhaps TRBD1 as D (6 bases). Trimming took off 0 bases at V and 4 bases at J, with 11 bases between the two ends. The CDR3 is 15 residues long. CDR1 and CDR2 from the germline V gene are SGHDT and YYEEEE. This CDR3 is CASSLGGQGNQPQHF. Here the CDR3 DNA reads TGTGCCAGCAGCTTGGGGGGGCAGGGGAATCAGCCCCAGCATTTT.

This sequence joins TRBV4-1 and TRBJ1-2, with D possibly matching TRBD1 (5 bases). The CDR3 contains 17 residues. V was shortened by 4 bases and J by 6 bases, with 24 bases between the two germline ends. Germline CDR1 is MGHRA and CDR2 is YSYEKL. CDR3 bases: TGCGCCAGCAGCCTCCCACCCCTGGGGACCGGGACTCATGGCTACACCTTC. This sequence encodes CASSLPPLGTGTHGYTF.

This sequence joins TRBV4-1 and TRBJ1-1, with TRBD1 as a possible D gene (6 bases). The V gene lost 4 bases and the J gene lost 0 bases, with 12 bases spanning the gap. Germline V lookup: CDR1 MGHRA, CDR2 YSYEKL. This CDR3 is 15 amino acids long. The CDR3 DNA follows: TGCGCCAGCAGCCTCCGGGACAACGTGAACACTGAAGCTTTCTTT. Translating it yields CASSLRDNVNTEAFF.

The chain recombines TRBV19 with TRBJ1-5; D remains unclear. CDR3 size: 17 residues. Germline CDR1 is LNHDA and CDR2 is SQIVND (reference sequence). Trimming left V 1 base short and J 2 bases short, with 15 bases between. CDR3 nucleotides: TGTGCCAGTAGTATAGGGGGATGGAGGAAGGGCAATCAGCCCCAGCATTTT. It encodes CASSIGGWRKGNQPQHF.

This chain links TRBV5-6 with TRBJ2-7, with D uncertain. The germline V and J ends were trimmed by 4 bases and 3 bases, with 11 bases remaining between them. The length of the CDR3 is 13 residues. Germline V gives CDR1 SGHDT, CDR2 YYEEEE. The CDR3 spells CASSPAAVYEQYF. The CDR3, as DNA: TGTGCCAGCAGCCCGGCGGCAGTCTACGAGCAGTACTTC.

This rearrangement joins TRBV14 to TRBJ1-4, with TRBD1 as a possible D gene (6 bases). CDR1 SGHDN and CDR2 FVKESK come from the germline V gene. The CDR3 covers 15 residues. V lost 2 bases, J lost 4 bases, and 11 bases lay in between. In DNA form, the CDR3 reads TGTGCCAGCAGCCAAATGGGGGCGGGTAATGAAAAACTGTTTTTT. The encoded protein is CASSQMGAGNEKLFF.

The chain carries TRBV27 and TRBJ1-5; D may be TRBD1 (5 bases). From germline, CDR1 is MNHEY and CDR2 SMNVEV (reference sequence). The CDR3 length is 17 residues. The germline V and J ends were trimmed by 3 bases and 2 bases, with 17 bases remaining between them. The CDR3 loop reads CASSLRHGGIGNQPQHF. The CDR3 DNA follows: TGTGCCAGCAGTTTGCGACACGGGGGAATAGGCAATCAGCCCCAGCATTTT.